The 12 T cell receptor beta chains given below trace back to one sample, sequenced in a study of blood T cell repertoires in COVID-19. The method was immunoSEQ multiplex PCR; TCRdb's version includes in-frame clones alone and lacks a portion of them. The sample contains about 210,000 clones, roughly 82% of which appear only once. What was sequenced was peripheral blood. Receptors were obtained from a man aged 45 to 65 with active or convalescent COVID-19.

This sequence joins TRBV28 and TRBJ2-7, with 13 nucleotides matching TRBD2. V shed 0 bases and J 3 bases; nucleotides not matched to a gene: 2. The CDR3 consists of 16 residues. Germline assignment: CDR1 MDHEN and CDR2 SYDVKM. CDR3 sequence: CASSLWGLAGIYEQYF. The DNA of the CDR3 is TGTGCCAGCAGTTTATGGGGACTAGCGGGAATCTACGAGCAGTACTTC.

V usage is TRBV28 and J usage is TRBJ1-1; possible D gene TRBD1, 6 bases. Trimming pared 6 bases from V and 5 bases from J, leaving 16 bases between. Germline CDR1 and CDR2: MDHEN and SYDVKM. The CDR3 has 14 amino acids. The CDR3 DNA follows: TGTGCCAGCAGCCTCCCAACAGGGCGGACTGAAGCTTTCTTT. Protein product: CASSLPTGRTEAFF. Based on the CDR3 plus reference TRBV28 and TRBJ1-1, the full variable domain is DVKVTQSSRYLVKRTGEKVFLECVQDMDHENMFWYRQDPGLGLRLIYFSYDVKMKEKGDIPEGYSVSREKKERFSLILESASTNQTSMYLCASSLPTGRTEAFFGQGTRLTVV.

This clone was seen once. The rearrangement joins TRBV18 to TRBJ1-4; no clear D. V dropped 5 bases and J dropped 3 bases, with 7 bases sitting between them. This CDR3 is 13 amino acids long. Germline CDR1 and CDR2: KGHSH and LQKENI. This CDR3 reads CASSFYSNEKLFF. Here the CDR3 DNA reads TGTGCCAGCTCATTTTATTCTAATGAAAAACTGTTTTTT.

The chain joins TRBV28 to TRBJ1-5, with no clear D. Germline-derived CDR1 and CDR2 are MDHEN and SYDVKM. The length of the CDR3 is 13 residues. V lost 6 bases and J 6 bases, leaving 12 bases between the germline ends. In nucleotides, the CDR3 is TGTGCCAGCAGACCGGACTTAATTCAGCCCCAGCATTTT. It is translated as CASRPDLIQPQHF.

The rearrangement uses TRBV11-2 and TRBJ2-7, with D possibly being TRBD1 (6 bases). CDR1 and CDR2 (germline): SGHAT, FQNNGV. The CDR3 has 14 amino acids. The V gene lost 3 bases and the J gene lost 3 bases, with 12 bases spanning the gap. CDR3 DNA: TGTGCCAGCAGCTTTTCCGGGACACACTACGAGCAGTACGTC. The encoded protein is CASSFSGTHYEQYV.

The chain joins TRBV4-3 to TRBJ1-1; TRBD1 matches 10 bases. Germline V gene sequence: CDR1 LGHNA, CDR2 YSLEER. This CDR3 region has 13 residues. V shed 4 bases and J 11 bases; nucleotides not matched to a gene: 7. CDR3 region: CASSPDRGRGAFF. The CDR3 nucleotides are TGCGCCAGCAGCCCAGACAGGGGGCGCGGGGCTTTCTTT.

V usage is TRBV7-8 and J usage is TRBJ1-1; TRBD1 matches 8 bases. CDR1 is SGHVS and CDR2 is FQNEAQ in the germline V gene. Trimming took 8 bases from V and 11 from J; bases not matched to a gene: 7. CDR3 size: 11 residues. The chain's CDR3 is CASGLTGDAFF. The CDR3 DNA reads as TGTGCCAGCGGTTTGACAGGGGACGCTTTCTTT.

About this clone itself: One end of the junction varies from germline; a read error may be responsible. The chain combines TRBV19 with TRBJ2-7; TRBD1 matches 7 bases. This CDR3 has 13 residues. CDR1 is LNHDA and CDR2 is SQIVND in the germline V gene (reference sequence). Written as DNA, the CDR3 is TGTGCCAGTTCGGACAGGAGCTCCGACGAGCAGTACTTC. Its protein product is CASSDRSSDEQYF.

The rearrangement links TRBV28 to TRBJ2-5; 7 bases map to TRBD2. V gave up 5 bases and J gave up 4 bases; unmatched junction bases: 4. The CDR3 totals 13 residues. Germline CDR1 MDHEN, CDR2 SYDVKM. As DNA, the CDR3 is TGTGCCAGCAGTCGGGGGGAGGCAGAGACCCAGTACTTC. Protein: CASSRGEAETQYF.

This clone was found a few times. The chain uses TRBV7-3 and TRBJ2-3, with TRBD2 as a possible D gene (6 bases). The CDR3 runs to 14 residues. V was pared by 5 bases and J by 6 bases, with 15 bases between. Germline assignment: CDR1 SGHTA and CDR2 FQGTGA. This CDR3 reads CASSTEGGPDTQYF. The CDR3 DNA is TGTGCCAGCAGCACTGAGGGAGGCCCCGATACGCAGTATTTT.

V gene TRBV5-1 combines with J gene TRBJ2-4; 7 bases match TRBD1. With 5 bases clipped from V and 8 bases from J, the junction kept 7 bases outside the gene matches. This CDR3 has 13 residues. In germline, CDR1 is SGHRS, CDR2 YFSETQ. The DNA for the CDR3 is TGCGCCAGCAGACTTGGGACAGCAGACATTCAGTACTTC. This sequence encodes CASRLGTADIQYF.

V and J are TRBV5-1 and TRBJ1-1; D remains ambiguous. CDR1 and CDR2 from the germline V gene are SGHRS and YFSETQ. The CDR3 totals 14 residues. The V gene lost 0 bases and the J gene lost 5 bases, with 11 bases spanning the gap. CDR3 nucleotides: TGCGCCAGCAGCTTGGTGGCGGGGAGGACTGAAGCTTTCTTT. Protein sequence: CASSLVAGRTEAFF.